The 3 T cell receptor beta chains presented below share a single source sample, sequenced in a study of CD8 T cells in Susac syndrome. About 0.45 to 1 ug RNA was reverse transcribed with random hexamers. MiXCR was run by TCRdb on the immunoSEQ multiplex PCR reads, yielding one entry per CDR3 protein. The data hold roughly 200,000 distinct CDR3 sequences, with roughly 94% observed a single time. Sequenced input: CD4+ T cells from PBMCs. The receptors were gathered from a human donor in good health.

The CDR3 nucleotides read TGTGCCAGCAGTTCCCGACACAGCTCTGGGGCCAACGTCCTGACTTTC. It specifies CASSSRHSSGANVLTF. The chain joins TRBV27 to TRBJ2-6, with no clear D. V was cut by 4 bases and J by 0 bases, with 10 bases left in between. The CDR3 consists of 16 residues. Per the germline V gene, CDR1 is MNHEY and CDR2 is SMNVEV (reference sequence).

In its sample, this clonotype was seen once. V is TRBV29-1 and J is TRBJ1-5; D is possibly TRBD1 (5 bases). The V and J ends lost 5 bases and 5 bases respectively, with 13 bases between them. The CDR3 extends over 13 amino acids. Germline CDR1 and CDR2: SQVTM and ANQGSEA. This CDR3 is CSVLPRGDQPQHF. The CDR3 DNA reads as TGCAGCGTTCTCCCCCGGGGGGATCAGCCCCAGCATTTT.

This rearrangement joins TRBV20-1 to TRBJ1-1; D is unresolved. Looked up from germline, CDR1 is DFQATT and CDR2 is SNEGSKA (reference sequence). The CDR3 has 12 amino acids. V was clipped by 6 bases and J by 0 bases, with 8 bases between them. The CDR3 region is CSAPGMNTEAFF. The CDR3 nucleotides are TGCAGTGCCCCCGGCATGAACACTGAAGCTTTCTTT.